The clone carrying this T cell receptor beta chain came up many times. The antigen remains unidentified. Amplified TCR beta CDR3 regions derived from RNA transcripts. The TCR CDR3 first-round RT-PCR relied on the HTBI primer set. TCRdb independently ran MiXCR on the multiplex PCR reads; one entry per CDR3 protein. The sample includes hundreds of thousands of distinct CDR3 sequences, roughly 14% of them seen just once. The data were taken from a study of T cells in Graves' hyperthyroidism and ophthalmopathy. PBMCs came from more than 8.5 ml fresh peripheral blood. The CDR3 length is 15 residues. The V segment lost 4 bases and the J segment 5 bases; nucleotides outside the gene matches: 10. Germline V gene data show CDR1 as SGDLS and CDR2 as YYNGEE. Whole-study results and caveats: The model forecast ophthalmopathy, anticipating it by a median approximately 6.2 months before onset. Ophthalmopathy was told apart from stable hyperthyroidism by a 13 V-J model.

The TCR was taken from a man aged 18 to 29 with Graves' ophthalmopathy. The source material was blood. The genes are TRBV9 and TRBJ2-7; TRBD1 agrees at 9 bases. As DNA, the CDR3 is TGTGCCAGCAGCAACCCCGGGACAGGGTGGAACGAGCAGTACTTC. As protein: CASSNPGTGWNEQYF.